A single T cell receptor (beta chain) is shown here with its context. Its matching antigen is unknown. Trimming removed 2 bases from V and 4 bases from J, with 11 bases in between. The CDR3 has 14 amino acids. Germline V gives CDR1 SGHTA, CDR2 FQGTGA. This entry comes from a study of T cell responses to AZD1222 COVID-19 vaccine. The study's findings and limits: The donors showed a predominance of white British ancestry and of females, with possible underestimation of clonal diversity. Reportedly, close to half of spike-specific TCRs are directed against unmutated variant regions.

TCRdb's table, derived via immunoSEQ multiplex PCR, lists solely in-frame clones and lacks some. The sample has tens of thousands of clones; less than 85% are singletons. The J gene is TRBJ1-2, the V gene TRBV7-3, with D hard to call. Sequencing was performed on peripheral blood, taken 28 days after the second AZD1222 dose. This TCR was sampled from an adult who received the AZD1222 COVID-19 vaccine. The CDR3 here is CASSLGQQSYGYTF. Here the CDR3 DNA reads TGTGCCAGCAGCTTAGGGCAGCAGAGCTATGGCTACACCTTC.